These 13 T cell receptor beta chains were sequenced from one sample in a study of OX40 agonist ivuxolimab in advanced cancers. This table comes from immunoSEQ multiplex PCR, and its TCRdb copy is limited to in-frame clones, with some not included. This table holds around 140,000 clones, just over 90% found once. Specimen: CD4+ or CD8+ T cells sorted from blood, collected in a trial of the OX40 agonist ivuxolimab. These TCRs come from an adult with an advanced solid tumor such as melanoma, head and neck, liver or kidney cancer.

The V gene is TRBV19, the J gene TRBJ1-1; D is unresolved. V lost 7 bases, J lost 1 base, and 13 bases lay in between. Germline V CDR1 and CDR2: LNHDA, SQIVND (reference sequence). The CDR3 length is 14 residues. The CDR3 protein is CASMALSENTEAFF. The CDR3 nucleotides are TGTGCCAGTATGGCGCTATCAGAGAACACTGAAGCTTTCTTT.

The chain carries TRBV19 and TRBJ2-3, with 12 positions matching TRBD2. The CDR3 length is 15 residues. Germline-derived CDR1 and CDR2 are LNHDA and SQIVND (reference sequence). With V trimmed by 5 bases and J by 2 bases, 2 bases remained unmatched. DNA of the CDR3: TGTGCCAGTAGTGGACTAGCGGGACCCACAGATACGCAGTATTTT. This encodes CASSGLAGPTDTQYF.

CDR3 DNA sequence: TGCGCCAGCAGCCCCTCCCCCCCGGGACAGCTTCTGAACAATGAGCAGTTCTTC. This translates into CASSPSPPGQLLNNEQFF. The chain employs TRBV4-1 and TRBJ2-1, with 7 bases fitting TRBD1. The CDR3 runs to 18 residues. CDR1 MGHRA and CDR2 YSYEKL come from the germline V gene. After removal of 4 bases from V and 5 bases from J, the junction contained 17 bases not matched to a gene.

The chain carries TRBV2 and TRBJ1-2; D remains ambiguous. The germline gives CDR1 SNHLY, CDR2 FYNNEI. Trimming removed 5 bases from V and 5 bases from J, with 9 bases in between. This CDR3 has 12 amino acids. The CDR3 nucleotides read TGTGCCAGCAGTCCTCCTTCATATGGCTACACCTTC. This sequence encodes CASSPPSYGYTF.

The chain uses TRBV19 and TRBJ1-2; D is possibly TRBD1 (6 bases). There are 14 residues in the CDR3. CDR1 is LNHDA and CDR2 is SQIVND in the germline V gene (reference sequence). With 6 bases removed from V and 7 bases from J, the gap between germline ends came to 18 bases. CDR3 residues: CASSPMDRDVGYTF. CDR3 nucleotide sequence: TGTGCCAGTAGCCCAATGGACAGAGATGTTGGCTACACCTTC.

V gene TRBV19 combines with J gene TRBJ1-5, with TRBD1 matching over 10 bases. The CDR3 loop spans 14 amino acids. Germline V gene sequence: CDR1 LNHDA, CDR2 SQIVND (reference sequence). The V segment lost 4 bases and the J segment 5 bases; nucleotides outside the gene matches: 2. For the CDR3, the DNA is TGTGCCAGTAGTAGGACAGGGGGGGATCAGCCCCAGCATTTT. The encoded protein is CASSRTGGDQPQHF.

The V and J genes are TRBV27 and TRBJ2-7; possible D gene TRBD2, 6 bases. CDR1 and CDR2 (germline): MNHEY, SMNVEV (reference sequence). With 4 bases removed from V and 1 base from J, the gap between germline ends came to 14 bases. CDR3 length: 15 amino acids. CDR3 loop: CASSSKGTLSYEQYF. CDR3 in DNA: TGTGCCAGCAGTTCGAAGGGGACTCTATCCTACGAGCAGTACTTC.

The gene calls are TRBV5-4 and TRBJ1-2; 7 bases match TRBD1. V lost 0 bases to trimming and J lost 6 bases; unmatched junction nucleotides: 8. CDR1 is SGHNT and CDR2 is YYREEE in the germline V gene (reference sequence). The CDR3 is 15 residues long. The CDR3 protein is CASSLDIGGEDGYTF. The CDR3 DNA reads as TGTGCCAGCAGCTTGGATATAGGGGGCGAGGATGGCTACACCTTC.

J is TRBJ2-1 and V is TRBV2; D gene unclear. Germline V gene lookup returns CDR1 SNHLY and CDR2 FYNNEI. This CDR3 has 15 residues. Trimming shortened V by 7 bases and J by 5 bases, and 18 bases separated the two germline ends. The CDR3 here is CASTSEVLWDNEQFF. CDR3 nucleotide sequence: TGTGCCAGCACCTCAGAGGTCCTGTGGGACAATGAGCAGTTCTTC.

The chain employs TRBV10-3 and TRBJ2-1; D unclear. CDR3 length: 20 residues. The V and J ends lost 6 bases and 6 bases respectively, with 33 bases between them. Germline V gene data show CDR1 as ENHRY and CDR2 as SYGVKD. CDR3 region: CAISQGPPGLLEAQINEQFF. The CDR3 DNA follows: TGTGCCATCAGCCAAGGCCCCCCCGGGCTGCTCGAAGCCCAGATCAATGAGCAGTTCTTC.

Notes on this clone: Distinct nucleotide sequences in the sample also encode this CDR3. V gene TRBV28 combines with J gene TRBJ2-3; 10 bases match TRBD1. CDR1 is MDHEN, CDR2 SYDVKM, per germline. The CDR3 loop spans 15 amino acids. V trimming: 2 bases; J trimming: 3 bases; junction bases outside the gene matches: 2. In DNA form, the CDR3 reads TGTGCCAGCAGTTTAGGGGGACAGGGGACAGATACGCAGTATTTT. The encoded protein is CASSLGGQGTDTQYF.

This chain connects TRBV28 to TRBJ1-5; the D gene is possibly TRBD1 (5 bases). Germline values: CDR1 MDHEN, CDR2 SYDVKM. The CDR3 contains 14 residues. V was clipped by 1 base and J by 7 bases, with 11 bases between them. The CDR3 sequence: CASSLSRDGQPQHF. The CDR3 DNA sequence: TGTGCCAGCAGTTTATCGAGGGACGGACAGCCCCAGCATTTT.

The chain combines TRBV5-1 with TRBJ2-2; 7 bases are a match to TRBD1. This CDR3 contains 14 residues. Unmatched junction bases numbered 12, after V lost 9 bases and J lost 7 bases. Germline CDR1 is SGHRS and CDR2 is YFSETQ. The CDR3 sequence is CATQGQLSGGELFF. The CDR3 DNA reads TGCGCCACCCAGGGACAGCTCTCCGGCGGGGAGCTGTTTTTT. Combining the CDR3 with reference TRBV5-1 and TRBJ2-2 gives the whole variable domain KAGVTQTPRYLIKTRGQQVTLSCSPISGHRSVSWYQQTPGQGLQFLFEYFSETQRNKGNFPGRFSGRQFSNSRSEMNVSTLELGDSALYLCATQGQLSGGELFFGEGSRLTVL.